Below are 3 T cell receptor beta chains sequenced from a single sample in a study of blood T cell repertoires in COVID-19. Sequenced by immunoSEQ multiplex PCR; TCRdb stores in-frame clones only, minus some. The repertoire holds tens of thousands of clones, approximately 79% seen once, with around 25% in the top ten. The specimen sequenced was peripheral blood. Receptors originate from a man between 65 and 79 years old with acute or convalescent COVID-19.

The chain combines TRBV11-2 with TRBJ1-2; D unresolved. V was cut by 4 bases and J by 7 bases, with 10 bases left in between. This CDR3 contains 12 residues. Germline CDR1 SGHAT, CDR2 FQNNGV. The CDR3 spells CASSSQVFGYTF. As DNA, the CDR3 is TGTGCCAGCAGCTCCCAGGTGTTTGGCTACACCTTC.

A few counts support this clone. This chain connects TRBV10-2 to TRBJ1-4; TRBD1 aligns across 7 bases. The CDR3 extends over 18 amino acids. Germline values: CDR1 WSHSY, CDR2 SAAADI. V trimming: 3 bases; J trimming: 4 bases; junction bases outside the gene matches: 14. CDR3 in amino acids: CASSDMGQPIDNNEKLFF. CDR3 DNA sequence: TGCGCCAGCAGTGACATGGGACAGCCGATAGATAATAATGAAAAACTGTTTTTT.

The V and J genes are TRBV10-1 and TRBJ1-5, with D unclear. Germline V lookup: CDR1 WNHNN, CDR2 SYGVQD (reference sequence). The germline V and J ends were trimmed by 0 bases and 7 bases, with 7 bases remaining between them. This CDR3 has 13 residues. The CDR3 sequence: CASSESSGQPQHF. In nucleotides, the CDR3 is TGCGCCAGCAGTGAGTCGAGCGGGCAGCCCCAGCATTTT.